Following are 29 T cell receptor beta chains from one sample sequenced in a study of identical twins. Using its own MiXCR run on the 5' RACE reads, TCRdb lists one record per CDR3 protein. The profile shows 400,000 to 500,000 distinct CDR3 sequences, around a sixth of them singletons. Sequences were obtained from naive T cells sorted from blood. The receptors originated from a man aged 45 to 65 in good health.

This clonotype turned up a few times. The rearrangement links TRBV7-2 to TRBJ2-1, with D perhaps given as TRBD1 or TRBD2 (5 bases each). Germline-derived CDR1 and CDR2 are SGHTA and FQGNSA. Trimming removed 4 bases at V and 5 bases at J, with 18 bases between. The CDR3 loop spans 16 amino acids. CDR3 sequence reads: CASSSVYRGGNNEQFF. The CDR3 nucleotides read TGTGCCAGCAGCTCCGTGTATCGGGGCGGAAACAATGAGCAGTTCTTC.

The rearrangement joins TRBV7-2 to TRBJ2-7; D may be TRBD1 (6 bases). V lost 4 bases and J 3 bases, leaving 16 bases between the germline ends. The CDR3 length is 15 residues. Germline V gene sequence: CDR1 SGHTA, CDR2 FQGNSA. CDR3 coding DNA: TGTGCCAGCAGCTGGACAGTTTCCTCAGGCTACGAGCAGTACTTC. This encodes CASSWTVSSGYEQYF.

The V gene is TRBV20-1, the J gene TRBJ2-6, with TRBD1 as a possible D gene (5 bases). CDR3 size: 15 residues. V lost 5 bases and J lost 4, with 15 bases in between. Germline CDR1 reads DFQATT; CDR2 reads SNEGSKA (reference sequence). CDR3 DNA: TGCAGTGCTTCCCAGGGTACGGGCGGGGCCAACGTCCTGACTTTC. This encodes CSASQGTGGANVLTF.

This clonotype was counted a few times. The gene calls are TRBV12-3 or TRBV12-4 and TRBJ2-5, with 8 bases lining up with TRBD1. V shed 10 bases, J shed 2 bases, and the junction held 6 bases outside the gene matches. CDR3 length equals 13 residues. CDR3 amino acids: CATTGTGQETQYF. CDR3 DNA sequence: TGTGCCACCACCGGGACAGGACAAGAGACCCAGTACTTC.

In this sample, this clonotype turned up once. The CDR3: CATAGGIGRPQHF. The CDR3 nucleotides are TGTGCCACCGCGGGGGGGATCGGACGGCCCCAGCATTTT. The rearrangement uses TRBV6-6 and TRBJ1-5; TRBD1 is a possible D gene (5 bases). This CDR3 region has 13 residues. Trimming took 10 bases from V and 9 from J, leaving 19 bases between them. Per germline, CDR1 MNHNY and CDR2 SVGAGI (reference sequence).

This rearrangement joins TRBV15 to TRBJ2-7; D is ambiguous. With 1 base removed from V and 3 bases from J, the gap between germline ends came to 10 bases. The germline CDR1 and CDR2 sequences are LNHNV and YYDKDF (reference sequence). There are 14 residues in the CDR3. CDR3 protein: CATSRVAGGYEQYF. The CDR3 DNA reads TGTGCCACCAGCAGAGTGGCAGGCGGCTACGAGCAGTACTTC.

A few counts support this clonotype. J is TRBJ2-7 and V is TRBV29-1; either TRBD1 or TRBD2 may supply D (5 bases each). V was clipped by 4 bases and J by 2 bases, with 9 bases between them. The CDR3 has 12 amino acids. Germline V CDR1 and CDR2: SQVTM, ANQGSEA. This CDR3 reads CSVVEGTYEQYF. The DNA of the CDR3 is TGCAGCGTTGTCGAGGGGACCTACGAGCAGTACTTC.

This chain uses TRBV5-1 with TRBJ2-5; the D gene is possibly TRBD1 (5 bases). Germline CDR1 SGHRS, CDR2 YFSETQ. Trimming took off 7 bases at V and 4 bases at J, with 20 bases between the two ends. CDR3 length: 15 amino acids. In DNA form, the CDR3 reads TGCGCCAGCTCCACCCGACAGCATGGGCCAGAGACCCAGTACTTC. It specifies CASSTRQHGPETQYF. Using reference TRBV5-1 and TRBJ2-5 for the parts outside the CDR3, the full variable domain is KAGVTQTPRYLIKTRGQQVTLSCSPISGHRSVSWYQQTPGQGLQFLFEYFSETQRNKGNFPGRFSGRQFSNSRSEMNVSTLELGDSALYLCASSTRQHGPETQYFGPGTRLLVL.

This clonotype was seen more than once but under ten times. The chain uses TRBV29-1 and TRBJ2-3; 7 bases line up with TRBD2. The length of the CDR3 is 10 residues. V dropped 4 bases and J dropped 9; count of bases not matched to a gene: 1. Germline CDR1 SQVTM, CDR2 ANQGSEA. CDR3 DNA: TGCAGCGTTGGGGGGGGAACGCAGTATTTT. This sequence encodes CSVGGGTQYF.

This clonotype was observed a few times. The rearrangement links TRBV29-1 to TRBJ2-4, with TRBD1 identical over 9 bases. J gave up 5 bases and V 5 bases, and 10 bases lay outside the gene matches. The CDR3 runs 15 residues. Per the germline V gene, CDR1 is SQVTM and CDR2 is ANQGSEA. This CDR3 is CSVHSGTGIQNIQYF. The CDR3, as DNA: TGCAGCGTTCATTCCGGGACAGGGATCCAAAACATTCAGTACTTC.

As regards this clonotype: A read error may explain this, as a much larger clone is one base away. CDR3 DNA sequence: TGTGCCAGCAGCGTGATAGCAGATACGCAGTATTTT. Amino acid sequence: CASSVIADTQYF. This rearrangement joins TRBV7-9 to TRBJ2-3; no firm D call. Trimming stripped 5 bases from V and 4 bases from J, with 7 bases between. Germline CDR1 reads SEHNR; CDR2 reads FQNEAQ (reference sequence). The CDR3 covers 12 residues.

The sample holds a few counts of this clonotype. The V call is TRBV20-1, the J call TRBJ2-1; no reliable D call. Trimming stripped 0 bases from V and 11 bases from J, with 8 bases between. This CDR3 has 11 amino acids. Germline V gene sequence: CDR1 DFQATT, CDR2 SNEGSKA (reference sequence). The CDR3 loop is CSARDGVQQFF. The CDR3 nucleotides read TGCAGTGCTAGAGATGGGGTCCAGCAGTTCTTC.

The chain combines TRBV24-1 with TRBJ2-3; 9 bases align to TRBD1. V dropped 4 bases and J dropped 6; count of bases not matched to a gene: 10. Germline V gene lookup returns CDR1 KGHDR and CDR2 SFDVKD. There are 16 residues in the CDR3. CDR3 nucleotides: TGTGCCACCAGTGAACCGCCGGGACAGGGAGTGGATACGCAGTATTTT. Amino acid sequence: CATSEPPGQGVDTQYF.

This chain connects TRBV5-4 to TRBJ2-2; D is uncertain. Germline V CDR1 and CDR2: SGHNT, YYREEE (reference sequence). V lost 0 bases and J 0 bases, leaving 6 bases between the germline ends. The CDR3 extends over 15 amino acids. For the CDR3, the DNA is TGTGCCAGCAGCTTGGCACTGTCGAACACCGGGGAGCTGTTTTTT. It is translated as CASSLALSNTGELFF.

The chain combines TRBV5-6 with TRBJ2-2, with TRBD2 matching 14 bases. V trimming: 4 bases; J trimming: 5 bases; junction bases outside the gene matches: 4. This CDR3 is built from 16 residues. Germline V lookup: CDR1 SGHDT, CDR2 YYEEEE. Here the CDR3 reads CASSEGLAGVTGELFF. The CDR3 DNA reads TGTGCCAGCAGCGAGGGACTAGCGGGAGTTACCGGGGAGCTGTTTTTT.

This clonotype was observed a handful of times. The chain employs TRBV7-8 and TRBJ2-3, with 12 nucleotides matching TRBD2. The germline V gene has CDR1 SGHVS and CDR2 FQNEAQ. The CDR3 totals 18 residues. V lost 5 bases to trimming and J lost 0 bases; unmatched junction nucleotides: 9. CDR3 loop: CASSAGRGLAGSTDTQYF. DNA of the CDR3: TGTGCCAGCAGCGCGGGCCGAGGACTAGCGGGAAGCACAGATACGCAGTATTTT. Full variable domain (outside the CDR3, taken from reference TRBV7-8 and TRBJ2-3): GAGVSQSPRYKVAKRGQDVALRCDPISGHVSLFWYQQALGQGPEFLTYFQNEAQLDKSGLPSDRFFAERPEGSVSTLKIQRTQQEDSAVYLCASSAGRGLAGSTDTQYFGPGTRLTVL.

This clonotype was seen at least ten times. The chain is built from TRBV4-3 and TRBJ2-7; 9 positions match TRBD2. The CDR3 covers 16 residues. Germline-derived CDR1 and CDR2 are LGHNA and YSLEER. The trim removed 0 bases at V and 4 bases at J, leaving 7 bases unmatched. The CDR3: CASSQEGQRGAYEQYF. CDR3 sequence (DNA): TGCGCCAGCAGCCAAGAAGGCCAGCGGGGGGCGTACGAGCAGTACTTC.

As concerns this clonotype: Mismatch with germline at one junction end may stem from a read error. The V and J genes are TRBV5-1 and TRBJ1-1; TRBD1 might be the D (6 bases). The CDR3 length is 15 residues. CDR1 and CDR2 (germline): SGHRS, YFSETQ. The CDR3 region has the DNA TGCGGCAGCAGCTTGGAGGGTACCAGGGGTACTGAAGCTTTCTTT. This codes for CGSSLEGTRGTEAFF.

A few counts support this clonotype. The chain has TRBV6-1 and TRBJ2-5; TRBD2 is a possible D gene (5 bases). This CDR3 comprises 13 residues. Germline values: CDR1 MNHNS, CDR2 SASEGT. Between the trimmed V and J ends, which lost 5 bases and 5 bases, there was a span of 12 bases. The CDR3 region has the DNA TGTGCCAGCAGTAAACTAGGGATGGAGACCCAGTACTTC. Its protein is CASSKLGMETQYF.

The genes are TRBV6-1 and TRBJ2-3; the match to TRBD2 covers 9 bases. CDR3 length equals 19 residues. With V trimmed by 6 bases and J by 3 bases, 19 bases remained unmatched. Germline V gene lookup returns CDR1 MNHNS and CDR2 SASEGT. The CDR3 spells CASRTHRRGREHGTDTQYF. The CDR3 DNA follows: TGTGCCAGCAGAACCCATCGGCGCGGGAGGGAACACGGGACAGATACGCAGTATTTT.

J is TRBJ2-7 and V is TRBV28; 11 bases agree with TRBD2. J gave up 3 bases and V 5 bases, and 6 bases lay outside the gene matches. The V gene's germline CDR1 is MDHEN and CDR2 SYDVKM. The CDR3 totals 15 residues. CDR3 nucleotide sequence: TGTGCCAGCAGTGACCCTAGCGGGAGGTTCTACGAGCAGTACTTC. It specifies CASSDPSGRFYEQYF.

This clonotype was seen at least ten times. The chain employs TRBV5-5 and TRBJ2-1, with unresolved D. The V gene's germline CDR1 is SGHKS and CDR2 YYEKEE (reference sequence). The ends were cut back, 0 bases at V and 3 bases at J, with 7 bases in the middle. CDR3 length: 14 amino acids. The CDR3: CASSLARVYNEQFF. DNA for the CDR3: TGTGCCAGCAGCTTGGCCCGCGTCTACAATGAGCAGTTCTTC.

This clonotype has just a few counts. The genes are TRBV6-1 and TRBJ2-5, with 12 positions matching TRBD1. Per the germline V gene, CDR1 is MNHNS and CDR2 is SASEGT. V shed 9 bases, J shed 0 bases, and the junction held 5 bases outside the gene matches. This CDR3 region has 15 residues. The CDR3 DNA sequence: TGTGCCAGGGATGGGGACAGGGGGCACCAAGAGACCCAGTACTTC. It encodes CARDGDRGHQETQYF.

This clonotype was detected ten times or more. The chain recombines TRBV12-3 or TRBV12-4 with TRBJ2-2; TRBD1 might be the D (5 bases). Trimming removed 5 bases from V and 5 bases from J, with 6 bases in between. The CDR3 is 12 amino acids. CDR3 DNA: TGTGCCAGCAGTAGGGGTACCGGGGAGCTGTTTTTT. As protein: CASSRGTGELFF.

This clonotype was seen a handful of times. This rearrangement joins TRBV6-1 to TRBJ1-1, with no clear D. The V end lost 5 bases, the J end lost 4 bases, and 11 bases lay between the germline ends. The CDR3 contains 13 residues. Germline CDR1 MNHNS, CDR2 SASEGT. CDR3 bases: TGTGCCAGCAGTCTCCGGGAGACCACTGAAGCTTTCTTT. Translating it yields CASSLRETTEAFF.

This clonotype was detected ten times or more. This rearrangement joins TRBV20-1 to TRBJ1-2; D not resolved. CDR3 length equals 14 residues. Trimming stripped 0 bases from V and 8 bases from J, with 16 bases between. Germline CDR1 DFQATT, CDR2 SNEGSKA (reference sequence). The chain's CDR3 is CSARDNRVLRGYTF. For the CDR3, the DNA is TGCAGTGCTAGAGATAACCGGGTTCTAAGGGGCTACACCTTC.

This clonotype has just a few counts. The chain employs TRBV7-3 and TRBJ2-6, with D perhaps matching TRBD2 (6 bases). This CDR3 is 18 amino acids long. CDR1 is SGHTA, CDR2 FQGTGA, per germline. Trimming shortened V by 1 base and J by 0 bases, and 13 bases separated the two germline ends. The CDR3 bases are TGTGCCAGCAGCTTAAAAGGCTCTAGCGCCTCTGGGGCCAACGTCCTGACTTTC. This encodes CASSLKGSSASGANVLTF.

This clonotype has just a few counts. The rearrangement uses TRBV7-9 and TRBJ1-1; D remains unclear. The V gene lost 1 base and the J gene lost 0 bases, with 9 bases spanning the gap. CDR1 and CDR2 from the germline V gene are SEHNR and FQNEAQ (reference sequence). CDR3 length equals 15 residues. CDR3 DNA sequence: TGTGCCAGCAGCTTAGACCCGGGCCTGAACACTGAAGCTTTCTTT. Translated, it gives CASSLDPGLNTEAFF. Using reference TRBV7-9 and TRBJ1-1 for the parts outside the CDR3, the full variable domain is DTGVSQNPRHKITKRGQNVTFRCDPISEHNRLYWYRQTLGQGPEFLTYFQNEAQLEKSRLLSDRFSAERPKGSFSTLEIQRTEQGDSAMYLCASSLDPGLNTEAFFGQGTRLTVV.

In this sample, this clonotype turned up a few times. This chain connects TRBV28 to TRBJ2-5, with 13 nucleotides matching TRBD2. CDR3 size: 17 residues. The germline CDR1 and CDR2 sequences are MDHEN and SYDVKM. Trimming at V came to 2 bases and at J to 7 bases, leaving 10 bases not matched to a gene. Written as DNA, the CDR3 is TGTGCCAGCAGTTTAGGTCCGGGACTAGCGGGAAGATGGACCCAGTACTTC. The encoded protein is CASSLGPGLAGRWTQYF.